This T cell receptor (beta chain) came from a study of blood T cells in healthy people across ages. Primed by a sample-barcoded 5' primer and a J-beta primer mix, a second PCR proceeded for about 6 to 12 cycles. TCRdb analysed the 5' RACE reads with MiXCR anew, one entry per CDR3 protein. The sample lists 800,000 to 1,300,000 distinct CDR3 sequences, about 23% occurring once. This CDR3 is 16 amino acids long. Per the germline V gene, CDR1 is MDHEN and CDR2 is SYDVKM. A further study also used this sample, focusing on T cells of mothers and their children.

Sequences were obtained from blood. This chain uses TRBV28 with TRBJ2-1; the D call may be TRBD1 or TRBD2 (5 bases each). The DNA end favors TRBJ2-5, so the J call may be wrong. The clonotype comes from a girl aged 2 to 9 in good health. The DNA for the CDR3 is TGTGCCAGCAGTTTTTTTATGAGGGGCATACAAGAGACCCAGTACTTC. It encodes CASSFFMRGIQETQYF.